Listed below are T cell receptor beta chains from one sample, sequenced in a study of shared clonotypes between healthy human individuals. Data came from immunoSEQ multiplex PCR; TCRdb stores just in-frame clones and leaves some out. The table records around 2.3 million clones, 90% to 96% of them present only once. Sequencing was carried out using naive CD4+ T cells sorted from blood. All receptors come from a man between 18 and 35 years old in good health. CDR3s include the opening cysteine and the closing phenylalanine or tryptophan. D genes are given only for firm matches. Not every row has a clone size; where given, it reads once, few, many or a size class.

.	TRBV5-4	TRBD1	TRBJ2-5	CASSLRTGAEETQYF	TGTGCCAGCAGCTTACGGACAGGGGCGGAAGAGACCCAGTACTTC
once	TRBV5-1	.	TRBJ2-5	CASSLAVGSQETQYF	TGCGCCAGCAGCTTGGCCGTCGGGAGCCAAGAGACCCAGTACTTC
.	TRBV28	TRBD1	TRBJ1-4	CASSSGQGEEKLFF	TGTGCCAGCAGCTCAGGACAGGGAGAAGAAAAACTGTTTTTT
.	TRBV4-1	TRBD2	TRBJ2-1	CASSQGPSGNYNEQFF	TGCGCCAGCAGCCAAGGTCCTAGCGGGAACTACAATGAGCAGTTCTTC
.	TRBV6-6	.	TRBJ1-5	CASSYTGVQPQHF	TGTGCCAGCAGTTACACAGGAGTTCAGCCCCAGCATTTT
.	TRBV18	TRBD1	TRBJ1-4	CASSPGLQGATNEKLFF	TGTGCCAGCTCACCGGGTCTACAGGGGGCAACTAATGAAAAACTGTTTTTT
.	TRBV6-5	.	TRBJ1-1	CASSWGARGTEAFF	TGTGCCAGCAGTTGGGGGGCGCGCGGCACTGAAGCTTTCTTT
.	TRBV20-1	.	TRBJ2-1	CSARNGNEQFF	TGCAGTGCTAGGAACGGCAATGAGCAGTTCTTC
.	TRBV7-2	.	TRBJ1-2	CASSLVGALYGYTF	TGTGCCAGCAGCTTAGTTGGGGCTCTCTATGGCTACACCTTC
.	TRBV11-2	TRBD1	TRBJ1-2	CASSLPYGQGRRDGYTF	TGTGCCAGCAGCCTCCCCTATGGACAGGGTCGAAGGGATGGCTACACCTTC
.	TRBV7-2	TRBD1	TRBJ1-6	CASSLEGAARSPLHF	TGTGCCAGCAGCTTAGAGGGGGCCGCGCGATCACCCCTCCACTTT
.	TRBV5-1	.	TRBJ2-3	CASSLAGTRNTDTQYF	TGCGCCAGCAGCTTGGCCGGGACTCGTAACACAGATACGCAGTATTTT
.	TRBV10-2	.	TRBJ2-7	CASSDYPYEQYF	TGCGCCAGCAGTGATTATCCCTACGAGCAGTACTTC
.	TRBV30	.	TRBJ1-1	CAWRPYWARNPTEAFF	TGTGCCTGGAGGCCATACTGGGCCCGAAACCCCACTGAAGCTTTCTTT
.	TRBV18	TRBD1	TRBJ1-2	CASSSDRGDYGYTF	TGTGCCAGCTCATCGGACAGGGGGGACTATGGCTACACCTTC
.	TRBV5-6	TRBD2	TRBJ2-7	CASTRASGPYEQYF	TGTGCCAGCACCCGGGCTAGCGGGCCCTACGAGCAGTACTTC
.	TRBV11-2	TRBD1	TRBJ2-1	CASSRTAGTGVNEQFF	TGTGCCAGCAGCAGAACCGCCGGGACAGGGGTTAATGAGCAGTTCTTC
.	TRBV7-9	TRBD1	TRBJ2-2	CASSPQGAGELFF	TGTGCCAGCAGCCCCCAGGGGGCCGGGGAGCTGTTTTTT
.	TRBV6-5	.	TRBJ1-1	CASSYGGGTEAFF	TGTGCCAGCAGTTACGGGGGTGGCACTGAAGCTTTCTTT
.	TRBV30	TRBD1	TRBJ1-2	CAWSVVQGARSGYTF	TGTGCCTGGAGTGTGGTCCAGGGGGCGCGATCTGGCTACACCTTC
.	TRBV4-1	.	TRBJ1-1	CASRFNGGGNTEAFF	TGCGCCAGCAGATTTAACGGAGGGGGGAACACTGAAGCTTTCTTT
.	TRBV5-1	TRBD2	TRBJ2-1	CASSLEAGTDQFF	TGCGCCAGCAGCTTGGAAGCGGGAACTGATCAGTTCTTC
.	TRBV30	.	TRBJ2-1	CAWRGGVYNEQFF	TGTGCCTGGAGAGGGGGTGTTTACAATGAGCAGTTCTTC
.	TRBV4-1	TRBD1	TRBJ1-5	CASSQEGQGSNQPQHF	TGCGCCAGCAGCCAAGAGGGACAGGGCAGCAATCAGCCCCAGCATTTT
.	TRBV7-2	.	TRBJ1-6	CASSLNGGLGNSPLHF	TGTGCCAGCAGCTTAAACGGGGGGCTCGGTAATTCACCCCTCCACTTT
.	TRBV30	TRBD1	TRBJ1-1	CAWRGGAGQGLSAFF	TGTGCCTGGAGAGGCGGGGCGGGACAGGGGTTGAGCGCTTTCTTT
.	TRBV20-1	.	TRBJ2-1	CSATIYNEQFF	TGCAGTGCTACTATATACAATGAGCAGTTCTTC
once	TRBV5-1	TRBD1	TRBJ2-7	CASSPSGQPYEQYF	TGCGCCAGCAGCCCATCGGGACAGCCCTACGAGCAGTACTTC
.	TRBV18	.	TRBJ2-5	CASSPTEGTSTQYF	TGTGCCAGCTCACCAACTGAGGGAACGTCGACCCAGTACTTC
.	TRBV6-6	.	TRBJ1-1	CASSLGETEAFF	TGTGCCAGCAGCCTAGGGGAAACTGAAGCTTTCTTT
.	TRBV29-1	.	TRBJ1-2	CSTSTRYYGYTF	TGCAGTACGAGCACCCGCTACTATGGCTACACCTTC
.	TRBV27	.	TRBJ1-1	CASSPSGRGNTEAFF	TGTGCCAGCAGTCCATCCGGGAGGGGCAACACTGAAGCTTTCTTT
.	TRBV6-1	TRBD1	TRBJ1-2	CASSETGSNYGYTF	TGTGCCAGCAGTGAGACAGGGTCTAACTATGGCTACACCTTC
.	TRBV9	TRBD1	TRBJ2-1	CASSARGGTGDNEQFF	TGTGCCAGCAGCGCTCGTGGGGGGACAGGAGACAATGAGCAGTTCTTC
.	TRBV9	TRBD1	TRBJ1-3	CASSAGTGSGNTIYF	TGTGCCAGCAGCGCAGGGACAGGGTCTGGAAACACCATATATTTT
.	TRBV6-1	.	TRBJ1-3	CAIWGWENTIYF	TGTGCCATCTGGGGGTGGGAAAACACCATATATTTT
.	TRBV4-3	.	TRBJ1-2	CASSQDTGYYGYTF	TGCGCCAGCAGCCAAGATACGGGGTACTATGGCTACACCTTC
.	TRBV11-3	.	TRBJ2-3	CASSQRTDTQYF	TGTGCCAGCAGCCAACGCACAGATACGCAGTATTTT
.	TRBV7-2	.	TRBJ1-6	CASRRQPGGNSPLHF	TGTGCCAGCAGACGACAACCCGGCGGGAATTCACCCCTCCACTTT
.	TRBV29-1	TRBD1	TRBJ2-5	CSVSGTGQETQYF	TGCAGCGTGTCCGGGACAGGGCAAGAGACCCAGTACTTC
.	TRBV7-9	.	TRBJ2-6	CASSSLSGANVLTF	TGTGCCAGCAGCTCCCTTTCTGGGGCCAACGTCCTGACTTTC
.	TRBV5-1	TRBD1	TRBJ1-1	CASSLDTGANTEAFF	TGCGCCAGCAGCTTGGACACAGGGGCCAACACTGAAGCTTTCTTT
.	TRBV25-1	.	TRBJ2-7	CASSVGPYEQYF	TGTGCCAGCAGTGTGGGACCCTACGAGCAGTACTTC
.	TRBV20-1	.	TRBJ2-3	CSASWSDTQYF	TGCAGTGCTAGTTGGTCTGATACGCAGTATTTT
.	TRBV2	TRBD2	TRBJ2-1	CASSEGGRASNEQFF	TGTGCCAGCAGTGAAGGTGGGAGGGCCAGCAATGAGCAGTTCTTC
.	TRBV2	.	TRBJ1-2	CASSEGGNGYTF	TGTGCCAGCAGCGAGGGAGGGAATGGCTACACCTTC
.	TRBV6-6	.	TRBJ1-4	CASWGWTEGVEKLFF	TGTGCCAGCTGGGGATGGACGGAGGGAGTTGAAAAACTGTTTTTT
.	TRBV5-1	TRBD1	TRBJ1-3	CASSPGQGPGNTIYF	TGCGCCAGCAGCCCGGGACAGGGGCCTGGAAACACCATATATTTT
.	TRBV29-1	TRBD2	TRBJ2-5	CSVVSGRAQETQYF	TGCAGCGTTGTTAGCGGGAGGGCTCAAGAGACCCAGTACTTC
.	TRBV11-2	TRBD1	TRBJ2-7	CASRRQGEYEQYF	TGTGCCAGCAGAAGACAGGGGGAATACGAGCAGTACTTC
.	TRBV28	.	TRBJ1-1	CASSHKYSGYTEAFF	TGTGCCAGCAGCCATAAGTATTCGGGGTATACTGAAGCTTTCTTT
once	TRBV7-9	.	TRBJ2-7	CASSFSGTHEQYF	TGTGCCAGCAGCTTTTCCGGGACGCACGAGCAGTACTTC
.	TRBV5-1	TRBD1	TRBJ2-2	CASGSGGAGTGELFF	TGCGCCAGCGGTTCAGGGGGCGCGGGGACCGGGGAGCTGTTTTTT